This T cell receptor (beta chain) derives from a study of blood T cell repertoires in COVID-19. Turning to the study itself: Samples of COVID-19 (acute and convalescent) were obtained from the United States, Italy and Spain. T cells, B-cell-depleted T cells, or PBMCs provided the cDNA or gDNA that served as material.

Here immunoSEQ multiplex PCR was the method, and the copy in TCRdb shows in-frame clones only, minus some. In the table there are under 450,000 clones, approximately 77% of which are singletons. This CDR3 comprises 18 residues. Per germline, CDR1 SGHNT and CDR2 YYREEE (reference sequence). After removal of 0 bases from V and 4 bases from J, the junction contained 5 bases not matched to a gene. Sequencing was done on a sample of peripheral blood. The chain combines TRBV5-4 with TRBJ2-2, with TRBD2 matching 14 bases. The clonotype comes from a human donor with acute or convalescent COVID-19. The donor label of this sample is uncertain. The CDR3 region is CASSLGLAGGPGTGELFF. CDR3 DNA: TGTGCCAGCAGCTTGGGACTAGCGGGGGGGCCCGGCACCGGGGAGCTGTTTTTT.